This T cell receptor beta chain was found in a study of shared clonotypes between healthy human individuals. General study points: The donor pool, a small one, limited the genetic and exposure-history diversity represented.

The run depth of the assay was deep. Every subset's genomic DNA went evenly onto several immunoSEQ plates. Using immunoSEQ multiplex PCR, the repertoire was profiled, and TCRdb retains in-frame clones only, with some absent. The sample holds approximately 470,000 clones; around four fifths are singletons and the top ten take 12%. Concerning this clone: The antigen remains undetermined.

V gave up 6 bases and J gave up 3 bases, with 20 bases separating them. The germline V gene encodes CDR1 MNHNY and CDR2 SVGAGI (reference sequence). The CDR3 runs 16 residues. Around 90 million PBMCs per unsorted sample were used for genomic DNA. The chain couples TRBV6-6 to TRBJ2-5; D remains unclear. Sample: PBMCs. The TCR sequence derives from a woman in her thirties or forties in good health. Some clones in this sample may be carry-over from other donors' samples. The CDR3 nucleotides read TGTGCCAGCAGCCCCGGGTGGGCAGACAACAAAGAGACCCAGTACTTC. This sequence encodes CASSPGWADNKETQYF.